This TCR beta chain is drawn from a study of CD8 T cells in Susac syndrome. Random-hexamer reverse transcription was applied to roughly 0.45 to 1 ug RNA. TCRdb passed the immunoSEQ multiplex PCR reads through MiXCR, listing each CDR3 protein once. The table shows about 300,000 distinct CDR3 sequences, with roughly nine tenths occurring only once. With respect to this clonotype: Antigen unknown.

Looked up from germline, CDR1 is DFQATT and CDR2 is SNEGSKA (reference sequence). The CDR3 is 13 residues long. The J segment lost 2 bases and the V segment lost 2 bases, leaving 1 base of the junction unmatched. Regarding the study as a whole: TCR sequencing and HLA analysis covered a relatively small number of individuals.

From blood CD8+ and CD4+ T cells, TCR beta sequences were generated. The study used treatment-naive patients who had stable or active relapsing-remitting disease as multiple sclerosis controls. This clonotype originated in a human donor with multiple sclerosis. The chain uses TRBV20-1 and TRBJ2-7, with 9 positions matching TRBD1. The source material was CD4+ T cells from PBMCs. The CDR3 spells CSARRDRAYEQYF. CDR3 in DNA: TGCAGTGCTAGAAGGGACAGGGCCTACGAGCAGTACTTC.